The clone carrying this T cell receptor beta chain was recorded a few times. Its target is unknown. These data are taken from a study of CD8 T cells in ankylosing spondylitis. One entry per CDR3 protein, called by TCRdb with MiXCR from the 5' RACE reads. The sample holds about 220,000 distinct CDR3 sequences, around 7.9% seen once. Study results and caveats: There was reportedly significant enrichment of clones that were disease-linked in matched ankylosing spondylitis synovial fluid. The study identified a TCR beta motif of seven or eight highly homologous variants that appeared characteristic of ankylosing spondylitis blood. Both synovial fluid and blood in reactive arthritis had previously been reported to carry some motif variants.

Germline-derived CDR1 and CDR2 are SGHDT and YYEEEE. Germline trimming cut 3 bases from V and 3 bases from J; bases unmatched to any gene: 11. The CDR3 has 18 amino acids. The TCR comes from a male donor with ankylosing spondylitis. The chain carries TRBV5-6 and TRBJ2-4, with 11 bases fitting TRBD1. Source material: blood, either unsorted or a sorted T cell fraction (not recorded which). The CDR3 coding sequence is TGTGCCAGCAGCTCGTGGACAGGGGGCGGGTACGGCAAAAACATTCAGTACTTC. It is translated as CASSSWTGGGYGKNIQYF.